The 28 T cell receptor beta chains reported below all come from one sample, sequenced in a study of blood T cell repertoires in COVID-19. Profiling relied on immunoSEQ multiplex PCR, and the TCRdb table lists in-frame clones only, not all of them. The sample has 25,000 to 30,000 clones, around 85% seen once. Sequenced material: peripheral blood. Source of these receptors: a man aged 45 to 65 with active or convalescent COVID-19.

The V and J genes are TRBV14 and TRBJ2-1, with D perhaps matching TRBD1 (5 bases). Trimming stripped 4 bases from V and 10 bases from J, with 17 bases between. CDR3 length: 14 amino acids. Germline loops: CDR1 SGHDN, CDR2 FVKESK. CDR3 DNA: TGTGCCAGCAGCCTTGGGGCTCTCCCCCGGGAGCAGTTCTTC. Translated: CASSLGALPREQFF. Drawing the rest from reference TRBV14 and TRBJ2-1, the complete variable domain is EAGVTQFPSHSVIEKGQTVTLRCDPISGHDNLYWYRRVMGKEIKFLLHFVKESKQDESGMPNNRFLAERTGGTYSTLKVQPAELEDSGVYFCASSLGALPREQFFGPGTRLTVL.

The chain carries TRBV9 and TRBJ1-2, with 9 bases matching TRBD1. This CDR3 has 15 amino acids. The V segment lost 6 bases and the J segment 2 bases; nucleotides outside the gene matches: 8. CDR1 and CDR2 from the germline V gene are SGDLS and YYNGEE. Here the CDR3 DNA reads TGTGCCAGCACCCCCGGGGGACAGGGCAACTATGGCTACACCTTC. Translation gives CASTPGGQGNYGYTF.

The J gene is TRBJ2-1, the V gene TRBV5-4; D possibly corresponds to TRBD2 (6 bases). Germline CDR1 SGHNT, CDR2 YYREEE (reference sequence). Trimming took off 0 bases at V and 7 bases at J, with 14 bases between the two ends. The CDR3 is 15 residues long. CDR3 coding DNA: TGTGCCAGCAGCTTGGAGGCGGGACCCCTTAATGAGCAGTTCTTC. The encoded protein is CASSLEAGPLNEQFF. Using reference TRBV5-4 and TRBJ2-1 for the parts outside the CDR3, the full variable domain is ETGVTQSPTHLIKTRGQQVTLRCSSQSGHNTVSWYQQALGQGPQFIFQYYREEENGRGNFPPRFSGLQFPNYSSELNVNALELDDSALYLCASSLEAGPLNEQFFGPGTRLTVL.

This rearrangement joins TRBV12-3 or TRBV12-4 to TRBJ2-7, with 8 bases matching TRBD1. This CDR3 has 13 amino acids. V was pared by 4 bases and J by 7 bases, with 6 bases of the junction left unmatched. The CDR3 bases are TGTGCCAGCAGTTACGGACAGGGAAGGGAGCAGTACTTC. Translation gives CASSYGQGREQYF.

V gene TRBV7-6 combines with J gene TRBJ2-3, with D possibly being TRBD1 (6 bases). The CDR3 covers 18 residues. Germline V CDR1 and CDR2: SGHVS, FNYEAQ. Trimming took off 3 bases at V and 2 bases at J, with 21 bases between the two ends. The CDR3 bases are TGTGCCAGCAGCTTTACCCACGACAGGCGTGGGGACACAGATACGCAGTATTTT. Translation: CASSFTHDRRGDTDTQYF.

The chain recombines TRBV18 with TRBJ2-7; D is perhaps TRBD1 (5 bases). Trimming took off 2 bases at V and 0 bases at J, with 11 bases between the two ends. Germline V gene data show CDR1 as KGHSH and CDR2 as LQKENI. The length of the CDR3 is 15 residues. The CDR3 DNA reads TGTGCCAGCTCACCATTCAGGGCCCTCTCCTACGAGCAGTACTTC. It specifies CASSPFRALSYEQYF.

The gene calls are TRBV3-1 (or the pseudogene TRBV3-2) and TRBJ2-3; 7 positions agree with TRBD2. The CDR3 spans 16 residues. Germline CDR1 LGHDT, CDR2 YNNKEL (reference sequence). J lost 0 bases, V lost 6 bases, and 9 bases had no gene match. The CDR3 DNA is TGTGCCAGCAGTGACGAGCGGGACCCAAGCACAGATACGCAGTATTTT. This sequence encodes CASSDERDPSTDTQYF.

In this sample, this clone turned up a few times. This chain uses TRBV9 with TRBJ2-1; D might be TRBD1 (6 bases). Per germline, CDR1 SGDLS and CDR2 YYNGEE. Trimming stripped 5 bases from V and 9 bases from J, with 24 bases between. CDR3 length equals 16 residues. For the CDR3, the DNA is TGTGCCAGCAGTGACAATTTACAGGGTCTAGTACCTGAGCAGTTCTTC. Translating gives CASSDNLQGLVPEQFF.

The chain combines TRBV3-1 (or the pseudogene TRBV3-2) with TRBJ1-2; 10 bases align to TRBD1. The CDR3 length is 15 residues. Germline V gene data show CDR1 as LGHDT and CDR2 as YNNKEL (reference sequence). V shed 3 bases and J 4 bases; nucleotides not matched to a gene: 5. CDR3 DNA: TGTGCCAGCAGCCAGGGGGGACAGGGGTTCTATGGCTACACCTTC. Encoded protein: CASSQGGQGFYGYTF.

The rearrangement uses TRBV9 and TRBJ2-2, with D possibly being TRBD2 (5 bases). Trimming stripped 6 bases from V and 1 base from J, with 13 bases between. This CDR3 region has 15 residues. The germline V gene has CDR1 SGDLS and CDR2 YYNGEE. This CDR3 is CASKTGAENTGELFF. The CDR3 nucleotides are TGTGCCAGCAAAACTGGAGCGGAGAACACCGGGGAGCTGTTTTTT.

This chain links TRBV6-5 with TRBJ1-2; tentative D call: TRBD1 (6 bases). The germline V gene encodes CDR1 MNHEY and CDR2 SVGAGI. Trimming shortened V by 6 bases and J by 4 bases, and 18 bases separated the two germline ends. The CDR3 runs to 15 residues. The CDR3 nucleotides are TGTGCCAGCAGCTCGGGGAGGGGGGCGGTCTATGGCTACACCTTC. It translates to CASSSGRGAVYGYTF.

The V call is TRBV2, the J call TRBJ2-3, with TRBD2 matching over 8 bases. Germline CDR1 reads SNHLY; CDR2 reads FYNNEI. The CDR3 loop spans 15 amino acids. Unmatched junction bases numbered 10, after V lost 9 bases and J lost 2 bases. The CDR3 loop is CARGETSVLTDTQYF. CDR3 coding DNA: TGTGCCAGGGGGGAGACTAGCGTGCTCACAGATACGCAGTATTTT.

The chain carries TRBV7-9 and TRBJ2-7, with D perhaps TRBD1 (6 bases). The CDR3 consists of 13 residues. The germline CDR1 and CDR2 sequences are SEHNR and FQNEAQ (reference sequence). The germline V and J ends were trimmed by 5 bases and 6 bases, with 14 bases remaining between them. Written as DNA, the CDR3 is TGTGCCAGCAGCGCCAACACAGGGAGCGAGCAGTACTTC. As protein: CASSANTGSEQYF.

This clone was picked up one time. The chain recombines TRBV9 with TRBJ1-4; 10 positions agree with TRBD1. J lost 4 bases, V lost 0 bases, and 3 bases had no gene match. The CDR3 contains 16 residues. CDR1 and CDR2 (germline): SGDLS, YYNGEE. The CDR3 sequence: CASSVGRDRGNEKLFF. DNA for the CDR3: TGTGCCAGCAGCGTAGGAAGGGACAGGGGTAATGAAAAACTGTTTTTT.

The genes are TRBV5-6 and TRBJ1-5; 7 positions agree with TRBD1. Germline CDR1 reads SGHDT; CDR2 reads YYEEEE. The CDR3 runs to 16 residues. V gave up 3 bases and J gave up 5 bases; unmatched junction bases: 11. This chain's CDR3 is CASSSSEQGLDQPQHF. The CDR3, as DNA: TGTGCCAGCAGCTCATCCGAACAGGGGTTGGATCAGCCCCAGCATTTT.

The chain has TRBV11-2 and TRBJ2-1, with 9 bases that match TRBD2. After removal of 5 bases from V and 3 bases from J, the junction contained 2 bases not matched to a gene. CDR3 size: 14 residues. Germline V gene data show CDR1 as SGHAT and CDR2 as FQNNGV. DNA of the CDR3: TGTGCCAGCAGCCTAGCGGGAAACTACAATGAGCAGTTCTTC. It encodes CASSLAGNYNEQFF. Using reference TRBV11-2 and TRBJ2-1 for the parts outside the CDR3, the full variable domain is EAGVAQSPRYKIIEKRQSVAFWCNPISGHATLYWYQQILGQGPKLLIQFQNNGVVDDSQLPKDRFSAERLKGVDSTLKIQPAKLEDSAVYLCASSLAGNYNEQFFGPGTRLTVL.

This chain uses TRBV21-1 with TRBJ1-1. TRBV21-1 is labeled a pseudogene. This CDR3 spans 17 amino acids. This chain's CDR3 is CASSKVGGGPVYTEAFF. The CDR3 nucleotides are TGTGCCAGCAGCAAAGTGGGAGGGGGGCCCGTTTACACTGAAGCTTTCTTT.

The V and J genes are TRBV2 and TRBJ1-4; 7 bases are shared with TRBD1. Germline trimming cut 9 bases from V and 4 bases from J; bases unmatched to any gene: 5. The CDR3 is 13 amino acids. Looked up from germline, CDR1 is SNHLY and CDR2 is FYNNEI. The CDR3 reads CASQGDINEKLFF. The CDR3 bases are TGTGCCAGTCAGGGGGACATTAATGAAAAACTGTTTTTT.

The chain links TRBV11-2 to TRBJ2-1, with 11 bases that match TRBD2. With 1 base clipped from V and 7 bases from J, the junction kept 3 bases outside the gene matches. This CDR3 comprises 15 residues. From germline, CDR1 is SGHAT and CDR2 FQNNGV. CDR3 sequence: CASSLGLAGINEQFF. In DNA form, the CDR3 reads TGTGCCAGCAGCTTAGGACTAGCGGGGATAAATGAGCAGTTCTTC.

J is TRBJ2-4 and V is TRBV18; 10 positions agree with TRBD1. Looked up from germline, CDR1 is KGHSH and CDR2 is LQKENI. There are 14 residues in the CDR3. The V and J ends lost 4 bases and 8 bases, in that order; junction bases with no gene match: 5. The CDR3 DNA follows: TGTGCCAGCTCACAGGGGACAGGGGCGGACATTCAGTACTTC. It codes for CASSQGTGADIQYF.

The chain employs TRBV7-9 and TRBJ1-2; tentative D call: TRBD1 (6 bases). Germline V lookup: CDR1 SEHNR, CDR2 FQNEAQ (reference sequence). The CDR3 spans 16 residues. Trimming cost V 5 bases and J 4 bases, with 20 bases left between them. The CDR3 here is CASSLLGAVQGYGYTF. In DNA, the CDR3 is TGTGCCAGCAGCCTACTGGGGGCAGTCCAGGGCTATGGCTACACCTTC.

The chain has TRBV21-1 and TRBJ2-3; the table gives TRBD2 as D, unverified against the DNA. TRBV21-1 is a pseudogene. There are 14 residues in the CDR3. The CDR3 is CASSKIGGPNTQYF. In DNA, the CDR3 is TGTGCCAGCAGCAAAATCGGAGGGCCCAATACGCAGTATTTT.

The V and J genes are TRBV9 and TRBJ2-7; 7 bases are a match to TRBD1. In germline, CDR1 is SGDLS, CDR2 YYNGEE. Trimming at V came to 3 bases and at J to 0 bases, leaving 3 bases not matched to a gene. CDR3 length equals 14 residues. CDR3: CASSARDSSYEQYF. The CDR3 nucleotides read TGTGCCAGCAGCGCACGGGACAGCTCCTACGAGCAGTACTTC.

The genes are TRBV6-5 and TRBJ1-2; the match to TRBD1 covers 11 bases. CDR3 length: 15 residues. With V trimmed by 7 bases and J by 4 bases, 8 bases remained unmatched. Per the germline V gene, CDR1 is MNHEY and CDR2 is SVGAGI. The CDR3 sequence: CASIGQGARGYGYTF. Written as DNA, the CDR3 is TGTGCCAGCATCGGACAGGGGGCGCGGGGCTATGGCTACACCTTC.

This clone was seen a handful of times. The genes are TRBV10-3 and TRBJ2-7, with a tentative D call TRBD1 (6 bases). Looked up from germline, CDR1 is ENHRY and CDR2 is SYGVKD. V was pared by 6 bases and J by 4 bases, with 13 bases between. This CDR3 contains 13 residues. The CDR3 sequence is CAIRVGQKYEQYF. CDR3 nucleotide sequence: TGTGCCATCAGGGTGGGACAAAAGTACGAGCAGTACTTC.

The chain combines TRBV12-3 or TRBV12-4 with TRBJ2-4; D not resolved. V was trimmed by 4 bases and J by 7 bases, leaving 11 bases between them. The CDR3 has 13 residues. CDR3 sequence: CASSSGPFNIQYF. CDR3 nucleotide sequence: TGTGCCAGCAGTTCGGGTCCGTTCAACATTCAGTACTTC.

The rearrangement joins TRBV13 to TRBJ1-2; D gene uncertain. Looked up from germline, CDR1 is PRHDT and CDR2 is FYEKMQ (reference sequence). The CDR3 has 16 residues. The V end lost 1 base, the J end lost 3 bases, and 15 bases lay between the germline ends. The CDR3 here is CASSLETPPVDYGYTF. DNA for the CDR3: TGTGCCAGCAGCTTAGAGACTCCGCCGGTAGACTATGGCTACACCTTC.

The chain joins TRBV5-1 to TRBJ2-7; 9 bases agree with TRBD1. Germline CDR1 and CDR2: SGHRS and YFSETQ. The CDR3 covers 14 residues. J gave up 7 bases and V 3 bases, and 8 bases lay outside the gene matches. CDR3 residues: CASSYRGPGDEQYF. The CDR3 nucleotides read TGCGCCAGCAGCTACAGGGGGCCGGGGGATGAGCAGTACTTC.